A selection of T cell receptor delta chains follows, all from one sample in a study of Vδ1+ human thymocytes. TCRdb re-called the multiplex PCR reads through CATT. There are about 58,000 delta-chain clones in the sample; about 15% occur only once, and about 0.35% lies in the top ten. Source material: Vdelta1+ gamma-delta thymocytes from the thymus. The source of these receptors is a girl less than two years old who had congenital heart surgery. Each CDR3 is given with its conserved first and last residue. Fields, in order: J gene, V gene, CDR3 protein.

J: TRDJ1
V: TRDV1
CDR3: CALEELVPLRTGGWRTDKLIF

J: TRDJ1
V: TRDV1
CDR3: CALGELPLPNWGIRKYTDKLIF

J: TRDJ1
V: TRDV1
CDR3: CALGERSIRTGGYAYPTPFVPILYTDKLIF

J: TRDJ4
V: TRAV29/DV5
CDR3: CAAQGGARPLIF

J: TRDJ1
V: TRDV1
CDR3: CALGPPVPSPLLGAPYTDKLIF

J: TRDJ1
V: TRDV1
CDR3: CALGELVQSWGDITDKLIF

J: TRDJ1
V: TRDV1
CDR3: CALGDYAQTDKLIF

J: TRDJ1
V: TRAV29/DV5
CDR3: CAAYCWGARTDKLIF

J: TRDJ1
V: TRDV1
CDR3: CALGEIPHSSLPPYTDKLIF

J: TRDJ1
V: TRDV1
CDR3: CALSPFPRYPLATDKLIF

J: TRDJ1
V: TRDV2
CDR3: CACDTEDRGGYEGDKLIF

J: TRDJ1
V: TRDV1
CDR3: CALGEGESGATDKFIF

J: TRDJ1
V: TRDV1
CDR3: CALGELGYRDLGGYKTDKLIF

J: TRDJ1
V: TRDV1
CDR3: CALGELASPTNTGGYYTDKLIF

J: TRDJ1
V: TRDV1
CDR3: CALGESWRIPTITGGGSASTDKLIF

J: TRDJ1
V: TRDV1
CDR3: CALGDPILPIFLGDIKDTDKLIF

J: TRDJ1
V: TRDV2
CDR3: CACDTGGWGIAPLDKLIF

J: TRDJ1
V: TRDV2
CDR3: CACVSIWGIPKLIF